This TCR beta chain was sequenced in a study of T cells in Graves' hyperthyroidism and ophthalmopathy. Study in general: The authors collected peripheral blood at initial diagnosis, before any treatment.

The CDR3 is made up of 11 amino acids. Germline CDR1 SGDLS, CDR2 YYNGEE. The V gene lost 9 bases and the J gene lost 6 bases, with 12 bases spanning the gap. This clonotype was counted many times. Antigen specificity is unknown. Uncontrolled infection, other autoimmune disease, pregnancy or lactation excluded patients. Each diagnosis was grounded in clinical symptoms, serum thyroxine and TRAb, thyroid ultrasound, and orbital computed tomography. Notes on the study in general: In blood, most of the thyroid clonotypes expanded above 0.001 were also present.

Amplification of TCR beta CDR3 regions used RNA as the template. A first-round RT-PCR of the TCR CDR3 used the HTBI primer set. TCRdb re-analysed the multiplex PCR reads in MiXCR, keeping a single row per CDR3 protein. The sample gives some 600,000 distinct CDR3 sequences, approximately 15% of which show up once; under 7% is in the top ten. Sequences were obtained from blood. The chain links TRBV9 to TRBJ1-2; D remains ambiguous. The sequence derives from a woman in her thirties with Graves' hyperthyroidism that later progressed to Graves' ophthalmopathy. This CDR3 reads CATLTADGYTF. The DNA of the CDR3 is TGTGCCACCCTGACCGCAGATGGCTACACCTTC. Variable domain in full (rest from reference TRBV9 and TRBJ1-2): DSGVTQTPKHLITATGQRVTLRCSPRSGDLSVYWYQQSLDQGLQFLIQYYNGEERAKGNILERFSAQQFPDLHSELNLSSLELGDSALYFCATLTADGYTFGSGTRLTVV.